This T cell receptor (beta chain) was observed in a study of T cells in Graves' hyperthyroidism and ophthalmopathy. Study results and limitations: Ophthalmopathy was distinguished from stable hyperthyroidism by 13 V-J signatures.

This clonotype was seen more than once but under ten times. Its antigen is unidentified. Trimming cost V 10 bases and J 7 bases, with 10 bases left between them. CDR3 length: 11 residues. Germline V lookup: CDR1 KGHDR, CDR2 SFDVKD. Cells are PBMCs isolated from more than 8.5 ml of fresh blood. It was RNA transcripts that yielded the amplified TCR beta CDR3 regions. With the HTBI primer set, the TCR CDR3 went through a first round of RT-PCR. Via MiXCR, TCRdb re-called the multiplex PCR reads, giving one row per CDR3 protein. This repertoire shows approximately 360,000 distinct CDR3 sequences, about 25% found once; its top ten account for 70% to 75%.

The V gene is TRBV24-1, the J gene TRBJ2-1; D remains ambiguous. This TCR came from a man over 45 with Graves' hyperthyroidism. The sequenced sample consisted of blood. CDR3 DNA sequence: TGTGCCACTTCCGGTGGGAATGAGCAGTTCTTC. Residues: CATSGGNEQFF.